This TCR beta chain was profiled in a study of PD-1 blockade in mismatch repair-deficient tumors. Comments on this clone: What it recognizes is unknown.

Study results and caveats: Tumor-resident clones, often absent from pretreatment blood, expanded after pembrolizumab and then contracted.

CDR1 is SGDLS and CDR2 is YYNGEE in the germline V gene. The CDR3 contains 17 residues. Trimming cost V 4 bases and J 1 base; bases outside gene matches: 7. All patients were mismatch repair deficient, assessed by either PCR or immunohistochemistry. Profiling relied on immunoSEQ multiplex PCR, and the TCRdb table lists in-frame clones only, not all of them. Here the sample spans 35,000 to 45,000 clones, about 85% being singletons. The receptor comes from an adult with mismatch repair-deficient cancer. The chain carries TRBV9 and TRBJ2-2; 10 positions agree with TRBD2. The sequencing here drew on peripheral blood, taken 76 weeks after starting pembrolizumab. Written as DNA, the CDR3 is TGTGCCAGCAGCAACCAAGCGGGAGGGATGAACACCGGGGAGCTGTTTTTT. Translating it yields CASSNQAGGMNTGELFF.